A single sample is the source of the 23 T cell receptor beta chains below, sequenced in a study of shared clonotypes between healthy human individuals. The method was immunoSEQ multiplex PCR; TCRdb's version includes in-frame clones alone and lacks a portion of them. This sample yields fewer than 2.5 million clones, of which roughly 93% are seen a single time; 0.36% belongs to the top ten. Sequenced: naive CD4+ T cells from PBMCs. Documented subset: CD45RA+ positively selected. The receptors originated from a man between 18 and 29 years old in good health. Some clones in this sample may be carry-over from other donors' samples.

The chain is built from TRBV9 and TRBJ1-6; D is possibly TRBD1 (5 bases). Looked up from germline, CDR1 is SGDLS and CDR2 is YYNGEE. CDR3 length: 15 residues. The V and J ends lost 2 bases and 8 bases respectively, with 14 bases between them. CDR3 DNA sequence: TGTGCCAGCAGCGTGTTAGGCACGGGGGATTCACCCCTCCACTTT. Encoded protein: CASSVLGTGDSPLHF.

The genes are TRBV27 and TRBJ1-2, with 7 bases lining up with TRBD1. The CDR3 contains 14 residues. Germline V lookup: CDR1 MNHEY, CDR2 SMNVEV (reference sequence). Trimming took 10 bases from V and 2 from J; bases not matched to a gene: 10. The CDR3: CATHPLGQNYGYTF. The DNA for the CDR3 is TGTGCCACTCACCCACTGGGACAGAACTATGGCTACACCTTC.

The rearrangement links TRBV13 to TRBJ1-1; D possibly corresponds to TRBD1 (6 bases). Trimming took off 6 bases at V and 4 bases at J, with 15 bases between the two ends. Germline CDR1 and CDR2: PRHDT and FYEKMQ (reference sequence). The CDR3 contains 14 residues. The CDR3 here is CASRWGARGTEAFF. Written as DNA, the CDR3 is TGTGCCAGCAGGTGGGGGGCGCGGGGCACTGAAGCTTTCTTT.

This chain links TRBV7-2 with TRBJ1-2, with no clear D. This CDR3 has 15 residues. From germline, CDR1 is SGHTA and CDR2 FQGNSA. V was shortened by 1 base and J by 7 bases, with 16 bases between the two germline ends. CDR3 DNA: TGTGCCAGCAGCTTAGGAGGCCGAAGGGATGGTGGCTACACCTTC. It specifies CASSLGGRRDGGYTF.

The chain uses TRBV28 and TRBJ2-1; TRBD1 agrees at 9 bases. There are 15 residues in the CDR3. V gave up 7 bases and J gave up 9 bases; unmatched junction bases: 13. The germline CDR1 and CDR2 sequences are MDHEN and SYDVKM. DNA for the CDR3: TGTGCCAGCACCCCTGGGGGACAGGGAGGCGGTGAGCAGTTCTTC. Its translation: CASTPGGQGGGEQFF.

This chain joins TRBV27 and TRBJ2-7, with 9 positions matching TRBD2. Per the germline V gene, CDR1 is MNHEY and CDR2 is SMNVEV (reference sequence). Unmatched junction bases numbered 3, after V lost 3 bases and J lost 0 bases. This CDR3 comprises 15 residues. CDR3 sequence: CASSFRLADSYEQYF. The CDR3 region has the DNA TGTGCCAGCAGTTTCCGACTAGCGGACTCCTACGAGCAGTACTTC.

The genes are TRBV10-3 and TRBJ1-2; possible D gene TRBD1, 6 bases. The CDR3 is 12 amino acids. Germline CDR1 ENHRY, CDR2 SYGVKD. The V gene lost 3 bases and the J gene lost 5 bases, with 7 bases spanning the gap. This CDR3 is CAISDQGYGYTF. The CDR3 DNA is TGTGCCATCAGTGACCAGGGGTATGGCTACACCTTC.

The chain is built from TRBV9 and TRBJ2-5; D not certain. V was cut by 4 bases and J by 4 bases, with 8 bases left in between. The CDR3 sequence is 12 residues long. Germline lookup yields CDR1 SGDLS and CDR2 YYNGEE. The chain's CDR3 is CASSTLGETQYF. DNA for the CDR3: TGTGCCAGCAGCACCTTAGGAGAGACCCAGTACTTC.

The chain links TRBV13 to TRBJ2-3, with D possibly being TRBD1 or TRBD2 (5 bases each). Looked up from germline, CDR1 is PRHDT and CDR2 is FYEKMQ (reference sequence). V was shortened by 2 bases and J by 0 bases, with 9 bases between the two germline ends. The CDR3 extends over 15 amino acids. The CDR3: CASSLLGPSTDTQYF. CDR3 DNA: TGTGCCAGCAGCTTACTGGGACCCAGCACAGATACGCAGTATTTT.

In its sample, this clone was seen once. At the DNA level, this CDR3 is encoded by other sequences in the same sample as well. This chain links TRBV9 with TRBJ1-5; no definite D call. Germline values: CDR1 SGDLS, CDR2 YYNGEE. The length of the CDR3 is 13 residues. V lost 4 bases, J lost 1 base, and 6 bases lay in between. CDR3 in amino acids: CASSLNSNQPQHF. DNA of the CDR3: TGTGCCAGCAGCCTAAACAGCAATCAGCCCCAGCATTTT.

This chain joins TRBV18 and TRBJ2-1; 7 nucleotides line up with TRBD2. J was trimmed by 8 bases and V by 0 bases; bases with no gene match: 7. The germline V gene encodes CDR1 KGHSH and CDR2 LQKENI. CDR3 size: 15 residues. In nucleotides, the CDR3 is TGTGCCAGCTCACCACCTTCGGGAGGCGGGTATGAGCAGTTCTTC. Translating it yields CASSPPSGGGYEQFF.

The chain recombines TRBV27 with TRBJ2-7, with 7 nucleotides matching TRBD2. The junction had 18 bases not matched to a gene; V was cut back by 5 bases and J by 5 bases. The CDR3 extends over 17 amino acids. Germline V lookup: CDR1 MNHEY, CDR2 SMNVEV (reference sequence). In nucleotides, the CDR3 is TGTGCCAGCAGTCCCTGGGGACTATCCCCGGTCAAGAACGAGCAGTACTTC. Translated: CASSPWGLSPVKNEQYF.

This sequence joins TRBV7-9 and TRBJ2-1, with 9 bases that match TRBD2. The length of the CDR3 is 15 residues. The V gene end was trimmed by 5 bases and the J gene end by 7 bases; junction bases not matched to a gene: 9. Per germline, CDR1 SEHNR and CDR2 FQNEAQ (reference sequence). CDR3 loop: CASSPWAGGRNEQFF. The CDR3 DNA is TGTGCCAGCAGCCCCTGGGCGGGAGGGAGGAATGAGCAGTTCTTC.

V and J are TRBV28 and TRBJ2-7, with 11 bases lining up with TRBD1. Germline CDR1 MDHEN, CDR2 SYDVKM. The CDR3 is 14 amino acids. V was pared by 10 bases and J by 4 bases, with 9 bases of the junction left unmatched. DNA for the CDR3: TGTGCCATCAAAGGACAGGGGGCTATGTACGAGCAGTACTTC. Protein sequence: CAIKGQGAMYEQYF.

V usage is TRBV7-3 and J usage is TRBJ2-7; D call uncertain. The CDR3 extends over 15 amino acids. The germline gives CDR1 SGHTA, CDR2 FQGTGA. V shed 2 bases and J shed 6 bases, with 17 bases lying between them. The CDR3 loop is CASSLGWVGFGEQYF. The DNA for the CDR3 is TGTGCCAGCAGCTTAGGTTGGGTTGGGTTCGGCGAGCAGTACTTC.

This chain links TRBV7-9 with TRBJ2-2; D gene unclear. This CDR3 comprises 15 residues. Trimming left V 7 bases short and J 4 bases short, with 16 bases between. The V gene's germline CDR1 is SEHNR and CDR2 FQNEAQ (reference sequence). In DNA, the CDR3 is TGTGCCAGCAACCTGGCCGGACGTGGCACCGGGGAGCTGTTTTTT. Translating gives CASNLAGRGTGELFF.

For the CDR3, the DNA is TGTGCCAGCAGCTCCCACGAGGGGGGGCATCAGCCCCAGCATTTT. This encodes CASSSHEGGHQPQHF. The chain couples TRBV28 to TRBJ1-5; D possibly corresponds to TRBD1 (6 bases). Germline CDR1 reads MDHEN; CDR2 reads SYDVKM. The CDR3 totals 15 residues. Trimming pared 6 bases from V and 5 bases from J, leaving 17 bases between.

V is TRBV7-9 and J is TRBJ1-3; 8 bases fit TRBD1. The CDR3 totals 15 residues. CDR1 is SEHNR, CDR2 FQNEAQ, per germline (reference sequence). The ends lost 3 bases at V and 0 bases at J; junction bases unmatched: 1. The CDR3 here is CASSFGQGSGNTIYF. The CDR3 region has the DNA TGTGCCAGCAGCTTCGGACAGGGCTCTGGAAACACCATATATTTT.

The chain employs TRBV28 and TRBJ1-5; D might be TRBD1 (5 bases). The CDR3 is made up of 12 amino acids. Trimming pared 7 bases from V and 4 bases from J, leaving 8 bases between. Germline V CDR1 and CDR2: MDHEN, SYDVKM. The CDR3 nucleotides read TGTGCCAGCATTTCAGGGAATCAGCCCCAGCATTTT. Protein sequence: CASISGNQPQHF. The full variable domain, in which reference TRBV28 and TRBJ1-5 provide the parts outside the CDR3, is DVKVTQSSRYLVKRTGEKVFLECVQDMDHENMFWYRQDPGLGLRLIYFSYDVKMKEKGDIPEGYSVSREKKERFSLILESASTNQTSMYLCASISGNQPQHFGDGTRLSIL.

This chain links TRBV28 with TRBJ2-7; no firm D call. The CDR3 contains 14 residues. V was shortened by 7 bases and J by 0 bases, with 13 bases between the two germline ends. The germline CDR1 and CDR2 sequences are MDHEN and SYDVKM. Here the CDR3 DNA reads TGTGCCAGCAACGACCAGTCTATCTCCTACGAGCAGTACTTC. Translated, it gives CASNDQSISYEQYF.

This chain joins TRBV10-3 and TRBJ1-1; 7 positions agree with TRBD1. Per germline, CDR1 ENHRY and CDR2 SYGVKD. Trimming cost V 10 bases and J 1 base; bases outside gene matches: 9. The CDR3 has 14 residues. This CDR3 reads CATARTGQNTEAFF. Here the CDR3 DNA reads TGTGCCACAGCGAGGACAGGACAGAACACTGAAGCTTTCTTT.

The rearrangement links TRBV4-1 to TRBJ1-5, with 8 nucleotides matching TRBD1. Germline V gives CDR1 MGHRA, CDR2 YSYEKL. The CDR3 is made up of 15 amino acids. With V trimmed by 5 bases and J by 6 bases, 9 bases remained unmatched. The CDR3, as DNA: TGCGCCAGCAGCGGACAGGGTTTAAACACTCAGCCCCAGCATTTT. Its translation is CASSGQGLNTQPQHF.

The V call is TRBV27, the J call TRBJ2-7; tentative D call: TRBD1 (6 bases). The V gene's germline CDR1 is MNHEY and CDR2 SMNVEV (reference sequence). Trimming cost V 5 bases and J 9 bases, with 14 bases left between them. The CDR3 is 12 residues long. For the CDR3, the DNA is TGTGCCAGCAGTACCGCAGGGGATCGGCAGTACTTC. As protein: CASSTAGDRQYF.